The subject of this entry is one TCR beta chain. This clonotype turned up a few times. Which antigen it targets is not known. Qualities for individual bases were not recorded, and no much larger clone is one base off. Amplification of TCR beta CDR3 regions was carried out from RNA transcripts. The TCR CDR3 was subjected to a first round of RT-PCR using the HTBI primer set and the Qiagen OneStep RT-PCR kit. Libraries were constructed in a second round of multiplex PCR, after which size selection and purification were carried out. The libraries were sequenced on an Illumina HiSeq2000 using paired-end 100 bp reads. In the original analysis: SOAPnuke was used to process the raw data, with reads discarded if the reads contained adapters or uncalled bases, had a mean Phred below 15, or lacked an exact constant-primer or identifier match. COPE v1.2.5 was used to merge the high-quality paired reads, and each unique nucleotide sequence was defined as a clonotype. MiTCR v1.1 was used to align the clonotypes against IMGT TRBV, TRBD and TRBJ reference segments. Only V-J combinations with frequency above 0.0001, covering 99.2% of repertoires, were analysed. A TCS score was defined as the ratio of F50 (clonal expansion) to E x V (chaos), with BLOSUM62-based TCRdist applied between CDR3 peptides within each V-J. Welch's t-statistics and random forest reduced around 510 V-J features to roughly 13, which were used in a naive Bayes classifier (R e1071). Using fastp at Q25 and MiXCR, TCRdb reprocessed the public reads and kept productive beta chains. Rows with a matching CDR3 protein are joined into one entry that keeps the most common DNA and genes. None of the V and J calls come from the authors' own analysis; TCRdb made them. The sample contains about 530,000 distinct CDR3 sequences, over 15% of them found a single time. The ten largest clones add up to about 16% of the sample.

Moderately to severely active disease, a Clinical Activity Score of at least 3, a NOSPECS grade of at least 4, and a duration under 3 months were present in ophthalmopathy patients. The study excluded patients with uncontrolled infections, other autoimmune diseases, pregnancy or lactation. Clinical symptoms, serum thyroxine and TRAb, thyroid ultrasound, and orbital computed tomography formed the basis for the diagnoses. PBMCs were separated from roughly 10 ml of fresh peripheral blood using Ficoll-Paque density gradient centrifugation. Trizol reagent was used to extract total RNA, and RNA quality was then checked on an Agilent 2100 Bioanalyzer. The data originate from a study of T cells in Graves' hyperthyroidism and ophthalmopathy (dated by TCRdb to about 2019). Background on the whole study: Peripheral blood was sampled at the time of initial diagnosis, prior to any treatment. To identify distinguishing TCR V-J signatures, a discovery cohort of around 100 patients was used, comprising 40 to 45 with Graves' ophthalmopathy and around 60 with stable Graves' hyperthyroidism. Prospective prediction of ophthalmopathy was tested in an independent validation cohort of some 19 hyperthyroidism patients and approximately 17 patients who later progressed to ophthalmopathy. The 90 to 100 discovery patients were randomly split 7:3 into training and test sets. The study also compared thyroid tissue and blood T-cell repertoires from five or six Graves' hyperthyroidism patients. After sampling, hyperthyroidism patients received methimazole starting at 30 mg daily, and ophthalmopathy patients received high-dose intravenous methylprednisolone. The paper describes TCR Vbeta CDR3 sequencing of roughly 130 peripheral blood samples, made up of fewer than 50 ophthalmopathy patients, 70 to 75 hyperthyroidism patients and approximately 17 progressor patients.

The research as a whole found: No statistical method was used to fix the sample size in advance, and group allocation was not hidden from the investigators. Most expanded thyroid clonotypes (frequency above 0.001) were also detected in blood, suggesting blood repertoires may reflect thyroid immune responses. A 13 V-J signature model separated ophthalmopathy from stable hyperthyroidism, with roughly 88% sensitivity and 81.08% specificity in cross-validation and 80%/75% in testing. During validation, the model predicted progression to ophthalmopathy a median of roughly six months ahead of onset, with more than 60% sensitivity and 72.22% specificity.

Sequencing was performed on blood. The TCR originated in a woman aged 18-29 years with Graves' ophthalmopathy.

The CDR3 region has the sequence CAWSEEGGAYSSTEAFF. The DNA sequence is given as TGTGCCTGGAGTGAGGAAGGGGGCGCATACTCGTCGACTGAAGCTTTCTTT. Recombination linked TRBV30 to TRBJ1-1; a stretch of 7 junction bases matches TRBD1. Reading from cysteine to phenylalanine, the CDR3 counts 17 amino acids. The only DNA kept is the CDR3, 51 bases in frame from the first base. V lost 1 base and J lost 5 bases, and the count of bases not matched to a germline gene is 16. The germline V gene (reference sequence) gives CDR1 as GTSNPN and CDR2 as SVGIG.